At least ten counts were recorded for the clone carrying this T cell receptor beta chain. Antigen specificity is unknown. This entry belongs to a study of T cells in Graves' hyperthyroidism and ophthalmopathy. Study results and caveats: Progression to ophthalmopathy was predicted a median of 6.5 months early.

In patients aged 18 to 65, hyperthyroidism was newly diagnosed, with duration under 2 months. RNA transcripts yielded amplified TCR beta CDR3 regions. With the HTBI primer set, the TCR CDR3 went through a first round of RT-PCR. In TCRdb, the multiplex PCR reads were re-called with MiXCR into one record per CDR3 protein. The repertoire has more than 350,000 distinct CDR3 sequences, 15% of them found once; the top ten carry 32%. V dropped 4 bases and J dropped 3; count of bases not matched to a gene: 13. The CDR3 spans 16 residues. Germline V gene lookup returns CDR1 SGHRS and CDR2 YFSETQ. This chain links TRBV5-1 with TRBJ2-7; 7 nucleotides line up with TRBD1. This receptor was taken from a woman in her 30s with Graves' hyperthyroidism. Specimen: blood. The CDR3 bases are TGCGCCAGCAGCCAACTAGGGACAGAAAGCGTCTACGAGCAGTACTTC. Protein sequence: CASSQLGTESVYEQYF.